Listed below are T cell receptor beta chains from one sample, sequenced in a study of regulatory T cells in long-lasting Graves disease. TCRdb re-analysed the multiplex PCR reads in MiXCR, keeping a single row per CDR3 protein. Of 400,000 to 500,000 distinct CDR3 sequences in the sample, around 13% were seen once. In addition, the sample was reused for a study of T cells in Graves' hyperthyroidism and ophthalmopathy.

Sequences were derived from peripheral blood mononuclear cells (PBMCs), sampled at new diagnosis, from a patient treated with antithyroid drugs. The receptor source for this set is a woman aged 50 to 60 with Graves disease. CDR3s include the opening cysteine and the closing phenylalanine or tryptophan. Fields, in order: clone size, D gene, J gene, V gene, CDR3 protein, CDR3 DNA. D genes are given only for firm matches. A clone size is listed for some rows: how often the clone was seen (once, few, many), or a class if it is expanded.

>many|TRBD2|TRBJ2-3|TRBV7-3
CASSSGLGTDTQYF
TGTGCCAGCAGTTCGGGACTAGGGACAGATACGCAGTATTTT
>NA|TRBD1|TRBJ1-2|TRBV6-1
CASSETGGLYGYTF
TGTGCCAGCAGTGAGACAGGGGGCCTCTATGGCTACACCTTC
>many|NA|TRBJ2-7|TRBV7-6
CASGRDPYEQYF
TGTGCCAGCGGGAGAGACCCCTACGAGCAGTACTTC
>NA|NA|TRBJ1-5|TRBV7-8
CASSFYSGSEFNQPQHF
TGTGCCAGCAGCTTTTACTCCGGGTCAGAGTTCAATCAGCCCCAGCATTTT
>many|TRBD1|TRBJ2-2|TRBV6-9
CASSYRTGPNTGELFF
TGTGCCAGCAGTTACAGGACAGGGCCGAACACCGGGGAGCTGTTTTTT
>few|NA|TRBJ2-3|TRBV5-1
CASKYVADSTDTQYF
TGCGCCAGCAAGTACGTCGCGGACAGCACAGATACGCAGTATTTT
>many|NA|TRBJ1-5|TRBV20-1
CSARATGFTQPQHF
TGCAGTGCTAGAGCAACAGGGTTCACTCAGCCCCAGCATTTT
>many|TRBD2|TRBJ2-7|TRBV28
CASSFSPTSGVREQYF
TGTGCCAGCAGTTTTAGTCCCACTAGCGGGGTCCGCGAGCAGTACTTC
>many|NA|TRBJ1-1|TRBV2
CASREQSLLNTEAFF
TGTGCCAGCAGAGAGCAGTCTTTGTTGAACACTGAAGCTTTCTTT
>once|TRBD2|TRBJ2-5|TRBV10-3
CAISPSGGSYNEQYF
TGTGCCATCAGTCCTAGCGGAGGCTCCTACAATGAGCAGTACTTC
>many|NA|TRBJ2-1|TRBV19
CASRQDRDYNEQFF
TGTGCCAGTAGACAGGATCGGGACTACAATGAGCAGTTCTTC
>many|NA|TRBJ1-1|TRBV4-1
CASSQDQWAGTEAFF
TGCGCCAGCAGCCAAGATCAGTGGGCGGGCACTGAAGCTTTCTTT
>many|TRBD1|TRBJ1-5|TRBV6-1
CASSDGQVSNQPQHF
TGTGCCAGCAGTGACGGACAGGTGAGCAATCAGCCCCAGCATTTT
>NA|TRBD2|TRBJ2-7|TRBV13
CASSSGGGVSYEQYF
TGTGCCAGCAGCTCGGGAGGGGGGGTTTCCTACGAGCAGTACTTC
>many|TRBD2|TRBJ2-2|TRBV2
CASSALAGVGSIAGELFF
TGTGCCAGCAGTGCGCTAGCGGGAGTGGGGAGTATCGCCGGGGAGCTGTTTTTT
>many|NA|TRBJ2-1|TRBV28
CASSLDKDSMFF
TGTGCCAGCAGTTTAGACAAAGACAGCATGTTCTTC
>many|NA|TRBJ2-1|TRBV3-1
CASSQWTQSTEQFF
TGTGCCAGCAGCCAATGGACCCAGAGTACTGAGCAGTTCTTC
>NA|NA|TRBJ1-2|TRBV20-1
CSALTGRENYGYTF
TGCAGTGCCCTCACGGGCAGGGAGAACTATGGCTACACCTTC
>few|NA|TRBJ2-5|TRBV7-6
CASIAPYWLGETQYF
TGTGCCAGCATTGCCCCATATTGGTTAGGAGAGACCCAGTACTTC
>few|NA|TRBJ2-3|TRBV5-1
CASSLTGDTDTQYF
TGCGCCAGCAGCCTCACGGGGGACACAGATACGCAGTATTTT
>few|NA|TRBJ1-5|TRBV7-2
CASSEGAGRVDQPQHF
TGTGCCAGCAGCGAGGGTGCGGGGCGGGTTGATCAGCCCCAGCATTTT
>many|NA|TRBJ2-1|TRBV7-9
CASSSRTSPGGNEQFF
TGTGCCAGCAGCTCCCGGACTTCACCAGGCGGCAATGAGCAGTTCTTC
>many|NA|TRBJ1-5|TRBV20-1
CSATGGQDNQPQHF
TGCAGTGCTACTGGTGGGCAGGACAATCAGCCCCAGCATTTT
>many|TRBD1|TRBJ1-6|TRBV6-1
CASSDDRGPSNSPLHF
TGTGCCAGCAGCGACGACAGGGGGCCGTCTAATTCACCCCTCCACTTT
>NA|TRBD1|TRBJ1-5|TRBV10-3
CAIRDPGQKNQPQHF
TGTGCCATCAGGGATCCGGGACAGAAAAATCAGCCCCAGCATTTT
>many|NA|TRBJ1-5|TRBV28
CASSFRPGRGTNQPQHF
TGTGCCAGCAGTTTCAGACCCGGACGGGGCACCAATCAGCCCCAGCATTTT
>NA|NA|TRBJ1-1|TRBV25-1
CACSEEQELPRAFF
TGTGCCTGCAGCGAAGAACAGGAGCTCCCGAGGGCTTTCTTT
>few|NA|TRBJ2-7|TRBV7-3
CASSQDLDSYEQYF
TGCGCCAGCAGCCAAGATTTGGACTCCTACGAGCAGTACTTC